The 20 T cell receptor beta chains listed next were all sequenced from one sample in a study of regulatory T cells in long-lasting Graves disease. With iRepertoire HTBI primers and Arm-PCR of CDR3 regions, TCR beta libraries were built. TCRdb redid the calling of the multiplex PCR reads with MiXCR, one entry per CDR3 protein. The table records some 400,000 distinct CDR3 sequences, just under 15% of them present only once. Time point in this sample: newly diagnosed GD, antithyroid drugs for less than 3 months. Generation of the TCR library employed RNA extracted from PBMCs. Another study also made use of these data, one on T cells in Graves' hyperthyroidism and ophthalmopathy.

This sample comprised peripheral blood mononuclear cells (PBMCs), obtained at new diagnosis, from a patient treated with antithyroid drugs. These receptors all come from a woman aged 25-40 years with Graves disease.

The table lists this clonotype with a count of one. The chain employs TRBV12-3 or TRBV12-4 and TRBJ1-5, with 9 bases aligning to TRBD1. The CDR3 runs 14 residues. V gave up 5 bases and J gave up 7 bases; unmatched junction bases: 6. The CDR3 DNA is TGTGCCAGCAGTGGGACAGGGAAGGGACAGCCCCAGCATTTT. This sequence encodes CASSGTGKGQPQHF.

This clonotype showed up just a few times. This chain connects TRBV28 to TRBJ2-7, with 7 bases lining up with TRBD2. The V gene's germline CDR1 is MDHEN and CDR2 SYDVKM. This CDR3 has 15 amino acids. V lost 6 bases, J lost 5 bases, and 13 bases stayed unmatched. The CDR3 reads CASRERGRVFHEQYF. The CDR3 DNA is TGTGCCAGCAGGGAACGGGGGAGGGTTTTCCACGAGCAGTACTTC. The full variable domain, completed using reference TRBV28 and TRBJ2-7, is DVKVTQSSRYLVKRTGEKVFLECVQDMDHENMFWYRQDPGLGLRLIYFSYDVKMKEKGDIPEGYSVSREKKERFSLILESASTNQTSMYLCASRERGRVFHEQYFGPGTRLTVT.

The chain employs TRBV28 and TRBJ2-7, with D possibly TRBD2 on 6 matching bases. V lost 0 bases, J lost 7 bases, and 10 bases lay in between. The length of the CDR3 is 13 residues. CDR1 and CDR2 (germline): MDHEN, SYDVKM. The chain's CDR3 is CASSLWLSGEQYF. CDR3 in DNA: TGTGCCAGCAGTTTATGGCTTAGCGGAGAGCAGTACTTC. The variable domain in full, completed from reference TRBV28 and TRBJ2-7, reads DVKVTQSSRYLVKRTGEKVFLECVQDMDHENMFWYRQDPGLGLRLIYFSYDVKMKEKGDIPEGYSVSREKKERFSLILESASTNQTSMYLCASSLWLSGEQYFGPGTRLTVT.

This clonotype was seen at least ten times. The rearrangement uses TRBV29-1 and TRBJ2-1, with 9 bases matching TRBD1. After removal of 4 bases from V and 9 bases from J, the junction contained 7 bases not matched to a gene. This CDR3 has 13 amino acids. Germline CDR1 is SQVTM and CDR2 is ANQGSEA. CDR3 nucleotides: TGCAGCGTTGGTTTGGACAGGGGCCCTGAGCAGTTCTTC. As protein: CSVGLDRGPEQFF.

Worth noting for this clonotype: A much larger clone sits a single nucleotide away, making a read error possible. The chain recombines TRBV29-1 with TRBJ2-3; D is unclear. Trimming left V 4 bases short and J 2 bases short, with 22 bases between. Germline CDR1 SQVTM, CDR2 ANQGSEA. The CDR3 extends over 17 amino acids. For the CDR3, the DNA is TGCAGCGTTGTAGTTCTGCGGACCGACGAAATCACAGATACGCAGTATTTT. Its translation is CSVVVLRTDEITDTQYF.

J is TRBJ1-5 and V is TRBV6-1, with a weak D call TRBD1 (6 bases). In germline, CDR1 is MNHNS, CDR2 SASEGT. CDR3 length equals 14 residues. Trimming removed 6 bases at V and 7 bases at J, with 16 bases between. CDR3 bases: TGTGCCAGCAGCCCGGGGGGGGGGCACCAGCCCCAGCATTTT. Protein sequence: CASSPGGGHQPQHF.

This clonotype showed up many times. The rearrangement links TRBV2 to TRBJ1-5; 7 bases agree with TRBD1. Germline V CDR1 and CDR2: SNHLY, FYNNEI. Trimming at V came to 6 bases and at J to 0 bases, leaving 8 bases not matched to a gene. The CDR3 is 16 residues long. CDR3 DNA: TGTGCCAGCAGAGAACAGGGGTCATATAGCAATCAGCCCCAGCATTTT. Amino acids: CASREQGSYSNQPQHF.

This chain links TRBV5-1 with TRBJ2-3; D unclear. The CDR3 is 14 residues long. V was pared by 5 bases and J by 5 bases, with 15 bases between. Germline CDR1 is SGHRS and CDR2 is YFSETQ. In DNA form, the CDR3 reads TGCGCCAGCAGTCCGGTAGGGTTTGGAGATACGCAGTATTTT. It encodes CASSPVGFGDTQYF. The whole variable domain, filled in from reference TRBV5-1 and TRBJ2-3, reads KAGVTQTPRYLIKTRGQQVTLSCSPISGHRSVSWYQQTPGQGLQFLFEYFSETQRNKGNFPGRFSGRQFSNSRSEMNVSTLELGDSALYLCASSPVGFGDTQYFGPGTRLTVL.

This clonotype appeared a few times. The rearrangement joins TRBV4-2 to TRBJ2-1, with 11 bases identical to TRBD2. CDR1 and CDR2 from the germline V gene are LGHNA and YNFKEQ. V shed 0 bases and J 5 bases; nucleotides not matched to a gene: 12. The CDR3 has 19 amino acids. As DNA, the CDR3 is TGTGCCAGCAGCCAAGAAAGATTAGCGGGAGGGCCGATGGACAATGAGCAGTTCTTC. Amino acids: CASSQERLAGGPMDNEQFF.

This chain's CDR3 is CASSYPPGQGQETQYF. The CDR3 DNA sequence: TGTGCCAGCAGTTACCCCCCCGGACAGGGACAAGAGACCCAGTACTTC. The V gene is TRBV6-5, the J gene TRBJ2-5; 8 bases are shared with TRBD1. CDR3 length: 16 amino acids. Losses at the gene ends were 2 bases for V and 2 bases for J; bases not matched to a gene: 7. CDR1 is MNHEY, CDR2 SVGAGI, per germline.

The V gene is TRBV29-1, the J gene TRBJ2-7; perhaps TRBD2 as D (5 bases). Germline-derived CDR1 and CDR2 are SQVTM and ANQGSEA. The V end lost 6 bases, the J end lost 5 bases, and 11 bases lay between the germline ends. This CDR3 contains 11 residues. CDR3 in amino acids: CSVTSNHEQYF. The CDR3 DNA reads TGCAGCGTAACTAGTAACCACGAGCAGTACTTC.

This clonotype has a count of ten or more. V usage is TRBV28 and J usage is TRBJ2-2; D is unclear. This CDR3 contains 14 residues. Between the trimmed V and J ends, which lost 3 bases and 5 bases, there was a span of 10 bases. The germline V gene has CDR1 MDHEN and CDR2 SYDVKM. CDR3 sequence reads: CASSLRLRTGELFF. Here the CDR3 DNA reads TGTGCCAGCAGTTTGCGGCTTCGGACCGGGGAGCTGTTTTTT.

This clonotype was seen at least ten times. The chain carries TRBV27 and TRBJ1-5; possibly TRBD1 for D (6 bases). Trimming took off 3 bases at V and 3 bases at J, with 9 bases between the two ends. The CDR3 extends over 14 amino acids. From germline, CDR1 is MNHEY and CDR2 SMNVEV (reference sequence). The CDR3 coding sequence is TGTGCCAGCAGTTTGGGGACACCCAATCAGCCCCAGCATTTT. It yields the protein CASSLGTPNQPQHF.

There are a few counts of this clonotype. The rearrangement uses TRBV29-1 and TRBJ2-5; TRBD1 is a possible D gene (5 bases). Germline values: CDR1 SQVTM, CDR2 ANQGSEA. The CDR3 runs to 13 residues. The V end was cut by 4 bases, the J end by 4 bases, with 13 bases between. The CDR3 DNA is TGCAGCGTTGGGGGCAGCCGACTAGAGACCCAGTACTTC. Its translation is CSVGGSRLETQYF.

This clonotype showed up just a few times. It may be a read error: a sequence one base away is much more abundant. The gene calls are TRBV11-2 and TRBJ2-7; D may match TRBD1 or TRBD2 (5 bases each). Looked up from germline, CDR1 is SGHAT and CDR2 is FQNNGV. The CDR3 has 12 residues. The CDR3 nucleotides read TGTGCCAGCAGCTTAAAGGGGTGGGAGCAGTGCTTC. Protein sequence: CASSLKGWEQCF.

The rearrangement uses TRBV19 and TRBJ2-4; 9 nucleotides agree with TRBD1. J gave up 7 bases and V 4 bases, and 11 bases lay outside the gene matches. The CDR3 length is 16 residues. From germline, CDR1 is LNHDA and CDR2 SQIVND (reference sequence). CDR3 sequence reads: CASSRGQGNRVNIQYF. The CDR3 DNA reads as TGTGCCAGTAGTAGGGGACAGGGAAACAGGGTCAACATTCAGTACTTC. The entire variable domain, with the rest obtained from reference TRBV19 and TRBJ2-4, is as follows: DGGITQSPKYLFRKEGQNVTLSCEQNLNHDAMYWYRQDPGQGLRLIYYSQIVNDFQKGDIAEGYSVSREKKESFPLTVTSAQKNPTAFYLCASSRGQGNRVNIQYFGAGTRLSVL.

At least ten counts were recorded for this clonotype. This chain joins TRBV11-1 and TRBJ2-7; 8 bases align to TRBD1. The CDR3 extends over 14 amino acids. Losses at the gene ends were 4 bases for V and 1 base for J; bases not matched to a gene: 3. Germline values: CDR1 SGHAT, CDR2 FQDESV (reference sequence). The CDR3, as DNA: TGTGCCAGCAGCTACGGACAGGGATCCTACGAGCAGTACTTC. Translating it yields CASSYGQGSYEQYF.

This clonotype was seen many times. J is TRBJ2-7 and V is TRBV6-1, with D tentatively TRBD1 (5 bases). The V end lost 5 bases, the J end lost 2 bases, and 19 bases lay between the germline ends. CDR1 MNHNS and CDR2 SASEGT come from the germline V gene. The CDR3 spans 16 residues. CDR3 sequence: CASSQPSGYNAYEQYF. CDR3 nucleotide sequence: TGTGCCAGCAGTCAACCGTCAGGGTATAATGCCTACGAGCAGTACTTC.

This clonotype showed up just once. Given a much more abundant clone one base away, this may be a read error. The chain carries TRBV20-1 and TRBJ2-7; TRBD2 is a possible D gene (5 bases). The CDR3 extends over 16 amino acids. Per germline, CDR1 DFQATT and CDR2 SNEGSKA (reference sequence). V gave up 1 base and J gave up 2 bases, with 18 bases separating them. In DNA, the CDR3 is TGCAGTGCTAGAGGTGGCTCCCGGGGTTCGCCCTACGAGCAGTACTTC. This codes for CSARGGSRGSPYEQYF.

The chain recombines TRBV6-5 with TRBJ2-5; 11 bases match TRBD2. Germline V gives CDR1 MNHEY, CDR2 SVGAGI. With V trimmed by 2 bases and J by 2 bases, 4 bases remained unmatched. The CDR3 is 16 amino acids. As DNA, the CDR3 is TGTGCCAGCAGTTACCAGGGACTAGCGGAACAAGAGACCCAGTACTTC. Protein: CASSYQGLAEQETQYF.